This TCR beta chain appears in the sequencing data of a study of cytomegalovirus exposure and HLA in healthy donors. Study conclusions and caveats: The study labeled 170 or so TCR beta chains cytomegalovirus-associated. Most TCRs appeared rarely, but some public TCRs recurred in many donors. In vitro checks showed that three CMV-associated chains really do target CMV antigens.

With regard to this clone: The antigen is undetermined.

The CDR3 spans 14 residues. V lost 2 bases, J lost 0 bases, and 8 bases lay in between. CDR1 SGHNT and CDR2 YYREEE come from the germline V gene (reference sequence). Profiling relied on immunoSEQ multiplex PCR, and the TCRdb table lists in-frame clones only, not all of them. The profile covers about 190,000 clones, with about 84% appearing a single time and over 1.3% taken by the ten largest. Sequencing used PBMCs. This clonotype was obtained from a woman between 18 and 29 years old in good health and CMV-seronegative. The chain links TRBV5-4 to TRBJ2-5; tentatively, D is TRBD2 (5 bases). Here the CDR3 DNA reads TGTGCCAGCAGCTTTATTAGCGACCAAGAGACCCAGTACTTC. This gives the protein CASSFISDQETQYF. The full variable domain, completed using reference TRBV5-4 and TRBJ2-5, is ETGVTQSPTHLIKTRGQQVTLRCSSQSGHNTVSWYQQALGQGPQFIFQYYREEENGRGNFPPRFSGLQFPNYSSELNVNALELDDSALYLCASSFISDQETQYFGPGTRLLVL.